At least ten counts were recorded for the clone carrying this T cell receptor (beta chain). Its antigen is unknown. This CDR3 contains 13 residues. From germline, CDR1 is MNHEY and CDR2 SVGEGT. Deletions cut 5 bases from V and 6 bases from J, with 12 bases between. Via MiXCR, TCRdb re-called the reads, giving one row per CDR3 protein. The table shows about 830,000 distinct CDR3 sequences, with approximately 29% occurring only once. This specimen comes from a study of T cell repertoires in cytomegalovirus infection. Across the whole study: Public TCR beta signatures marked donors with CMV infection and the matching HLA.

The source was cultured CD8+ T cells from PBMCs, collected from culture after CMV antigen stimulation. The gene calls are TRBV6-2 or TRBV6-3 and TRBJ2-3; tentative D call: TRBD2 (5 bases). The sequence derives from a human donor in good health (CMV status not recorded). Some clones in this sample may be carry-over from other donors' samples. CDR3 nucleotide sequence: TGTGCCAGCAGTCGCTACACGGGGGATACGCAGTATTTT. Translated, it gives CASSRYTGDTQYF.